This T cell receptor beta chain was obtained from a study of response to subunit inactivated influenza vaccine. Regarding the study as a whole: The study's authors posited that every seasonal influenza vaccination enlists few new T cells.

This clonotype was observed a few times. No antigen is known for it. TCRdb re-called the RT-PCR reads with MiXCR, one entry per CDR3 protein. The table shows 150,000 or so distinct CDR3 sequences, with roughly 10% occurring only once. The receptor's source is a man aged 45 to 70 who received an inactivated influenza vaccine. The sample in question was CD8+ T cells sorted from PBMCs, obtained 23 to 25 months after vaccination.

The CDR3: CASSFKGLAGQTEQFF. The CDR3 DNA reads TGTGCCAGCAGTTTTAAGGGACTAGCGGGACAAACTGAGCAGTTCTTC. This chain joins TRBV27 and TRBJ2-1, with 13 bases aligning to TRBD2. This CDR3 spans 16 amino acids. CDR1 and CDR2 (germline): MNHEY, SMNVEV (reference sequence). The V segment lost 3 bases and the J segment 9 bases; nucleotides outside the gene matches: 8.